This T cell receptor (beta chain) comes out of a study of identifying expanded T cells in peripheral blood. This clone was detected only a few times. Its specificity is unknown. Per the germline V gene, CDR1 is SGHRS and CDR2 is YFSETQ. The CDR3 consists of 14 residues. V was shortened by 4 bases and J by 4 bases, with 14 bases between the two germline ends. TCRdb's table, derived via immunoSEQ multiplex PCR, lists solely in-frame clones and lacks some. The repertoire holds 95,000 to 150,000 clones, with roughly 82% as singletons. General study points: Technical replicates showed around 1.2 changed clones; two weeks roughly 16; four weeks 19.

The source material was blood. This receptor was taken from a person aged 18 to 70 in good health. The rearrangement uses TRBV5-1 and TRBJ1-1; D gene unclear. The CDR3 region has the DNA TGCGCCAGCAGCCCCGGGGTGGATGGCACTGAAGCTTTCTTT. It specifies CASSPGVDGTEAFF.